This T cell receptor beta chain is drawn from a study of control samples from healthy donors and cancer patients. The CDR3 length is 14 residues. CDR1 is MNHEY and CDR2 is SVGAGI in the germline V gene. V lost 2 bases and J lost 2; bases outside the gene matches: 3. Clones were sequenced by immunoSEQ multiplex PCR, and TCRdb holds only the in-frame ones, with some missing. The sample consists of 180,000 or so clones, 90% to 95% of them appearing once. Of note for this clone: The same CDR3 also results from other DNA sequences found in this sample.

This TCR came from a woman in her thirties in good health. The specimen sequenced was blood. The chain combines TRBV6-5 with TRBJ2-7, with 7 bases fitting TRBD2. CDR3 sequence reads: CASSYRAGTYEQYF. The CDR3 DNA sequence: TGTGCCAGCAGTTACAGAGCGGGGACCTACGAGCAGTACTTC.